A single sample is the source of the 12 T cell receptor beta chains below, sequenced in a study of early T cells in non-severe SARS-CoV-2 infection. MiXCR was run by TCRdb on the 5' RACE reads, yielding one entry per CDR3 protein. This sample has tens of thousands of distinct CDR3 sequences, with under 10% found just once. Sequenced: whole blood. The receptors originated from an adult who was a healthcare worker with PCR-confirmed SARS-CoV-2 infection or an uninfected control (not recorded which).

This clonotype showed up many times. This chain uses TRBV24-1 with TRBJ2-5, with D maybe TRBD2 (6 bases). V was pared by 7 bases and J by 0 bases, with 17 bases between. Germline lookup yields CDR1 KGHDR and CDR2 SFDVKD. CDR3 length: 16 residues. CDR3 sequence (DNA): TGTGCCACCAGCCGCCAGGGTGGAGGGGACCAAGAGACCCAGTACTTC. It is translated as CATSRQGGGDQETQYF.

The sample holds a few counts of this clonotype. The CDR3 DNA is TGTGCCAGCAGCCTACAAGGACTTTTAGGGGATGAGCAGTTCTTC. It yields the protein CASSLQGLLGDEQFF. The chain is built from TRBV7-3 and TRBJ2-1, with D perhaps assigned TRBD1 or TRBD2 (5 bases each). The CDR3 spans 15 residues. Germline V CDR1 and CDR2: SGHTA, FQGTGA. V was cut by 5 bases and J by 8 bases, with 19 bases left in between. The entire variable domain, with the rest obtained from reference TRBV7-3 and TRBJ2-1, is as follows: GAGVSQTPSNKVTEKGKYVELRCDPISGHTALYWYRQSLGQGPEFLIYFQGTGAADDSGLPNDRFFAVRPEGSVSTLKIQRTERGDSAVYLCASSLQGLLGDEQFFGPGTRLTVL.

Ten or more counts support this clonotype. V gene TRBV2 combines with J gene TRBJ2-1; TRBD2 matches at 10 bases. Germline values: CDR1 SNHLY, CDR2 FYNNEI. The CDR3 spans 15 residues. V was pared by 8 bases and J by 1 base, with 5 bases of the junction left unmatched. This CDR3 is CASVEREGSYNEQFF. The CDR3 coding sequence is TGTGCCAGCGTTGAGCGGGAGGGGTCCTACAATGAGCAGTTCTTC.

This clonotype has only a few counts. The rearrangement joins TRBV12-3 or TRBV12-4 to TRBJ2-1, with TRBD2 matching over 9 bases. CDR3 length: 15 amino acids. V dropped 5 bases and J dropped 8; count of bases not matched to a gene: 10. In DNA, the CDR3 is TGTGCCAGCAGTCCACTTGGGCGGGAGGGCGATGAGCAGTTCTTC. This translates into CASSPLGREGDEQFF.

The chain joins TRBV7-9 to TRBJ2-5; tentative D call: TRBD1 (5 bases). Germline loops: CDR1 SEHNR, CDR2 FQNEAQ (reference sequence). Trimming left V 4 bases short and J 1 base short, with 10 bases between. CDR3 length equals 14 residues. CDR3 sequence: CASSSWGSQETQYF. The CDR3, as DNA: TGTGCCAGCAGCTCCTGGGGCTCCCAAGAGACCCAGTACTTC.

This clonotype was observed many times. This chain uses TRBV28 with TRBJ2-7; weak D call: TRBD1 (7 bases). Germline V gene sequence: CDR1 MDHEN, CDR2 SYDVKM. This CDR3 is built from 13 residues. V gave up 11 bases and J gave up 6 bases, with 20 bases separating them. CDR3 DNA: TGTGCCGGCGGGGACAGAATGAGGGGCGAGCAGTACTTC. This gives the protein CAGGDRMRGEQYF.

This clonotype was seen at least ten times. This sequence joins TRBV5-1 and TRBJ2-2; 7 positions match TRBD2. The CDR3 has 15 residues. Trimming took 5 bases from V and 2 from J; bases not matched to a gene: 6. Germline CDR1 and CDR2: SGHRS and YFSETQ. DNA of the CDR3: TGCGCCAGCAGGTCCGGGACTATTAACACCGGGGAGCTGTTTTTT. Translating it yields CASRSGTINTGELFF.

This clonotype was recorded a few times. The chain links TRBV29-1 to TRBJ1-5, with a tentative D call TRBD1 (6 bases). The CDR3 sequence is 13 residues long. The ends were cut back, 4 bases at V and 3 bases at J, with 10 bases in the middle. Germline V gives CDR1 SQVTM, CDR2 ANQGSEA. The CDR3 loop is CSVVDRINQPQHF. In DNA form, the CDR3 reads TGCAGCGTTGTAGACAGGATCAATCAGCCCCAGCATTTT.

This clonotype was observed at least ten times. The rearrangement joins TRBV7-3 to TRBJ2-1, with 14 bases aligning to TRBD2. The ends lost 5 bases at V and 4 bases at J; junction bases unmatched: 4. The CDR3 is 16 residues long. The germline gives CDR1 SGHTA, CDR2 FQGTGA. The CDR3, as DNA: TGTGCCAGCAGCCCAGGGACTAGCGGGAGATACAATGAGCAGTTCTTC. The encoded protein is CASSPGTSGRYNEQFF.

This clonotype has a count of ten or more. The V call is TRBV29-1, the J call TRBJ1-2; D call uncertain. Germline CDR1 is SQVTM and CDR2 is ANQGSEA. This CDR3 is built from 11 residues. Trimming took off 3 bases at V and 9 bases at J, with 11 bases between the two ends. The CDR3 DNA reads as TGCAGCGTTGAGGGTGGGGATCGCTACACCTTC. Translation: CSVEGGDRYTF.

In this sample, this clonotype turned up many times. This chain links TRBV29-1 with TRBJ1-3; D is possibly TRBD1 (6 bases). Trimming shortened V by 7 bases and J by 1 base, and 14 bases separated the two germline ends. Germline V gene sequence: CDR1 SQVTM, CDR2 ANQGSEA. The CDR3 has 14 amino acids. This chain's CDR3 is CSGGPTGSGNTIYF. CDR3 DNA: TGCAGCGGGGGGCCAACAGGGTCTGGAAACACCATATATTTT. Full variable domain (missing parts from reference TRBV29-1 and TRBJ1-3): SAVISQKPSRDICQRGTSLTIQCQVDSQVTMMFWYRQQPGQSLTLIATANQGSEATYESGFVIDKFPISRPNLTFSTLTVSNMSPEDSSIYLCSGGPTGSGNTIYFGEGSWLTVV.

The chain has TRBV27 and TRBJ2-3; D is unclear. CDR1 and CDR2 (germline): MNHEY, SMNVEV (reference sequence). The CDR3 extends over 16 amino acids. Deletions cut 1 base from V and 6 bases from J, with 17 bases between. CDR3 sequence (DNA): TGTGCCAGCAGTTTATGGGTGAAGGGCTCCCAGGATACGCAGTATTTT. As protein: CASSLWVKGSQDTQYF.